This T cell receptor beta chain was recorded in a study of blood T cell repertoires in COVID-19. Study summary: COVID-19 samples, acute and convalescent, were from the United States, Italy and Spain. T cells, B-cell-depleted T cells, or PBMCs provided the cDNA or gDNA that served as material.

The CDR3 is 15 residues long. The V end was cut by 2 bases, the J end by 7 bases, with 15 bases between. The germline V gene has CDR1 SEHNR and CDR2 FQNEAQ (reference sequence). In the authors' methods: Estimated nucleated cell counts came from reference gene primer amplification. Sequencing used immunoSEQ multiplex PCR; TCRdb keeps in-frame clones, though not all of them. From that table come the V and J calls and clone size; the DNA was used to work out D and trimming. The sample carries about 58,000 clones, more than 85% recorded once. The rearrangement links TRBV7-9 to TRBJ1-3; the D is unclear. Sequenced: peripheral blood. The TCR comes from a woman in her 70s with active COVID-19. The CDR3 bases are TGTGCCAGCAGCTTAAACCCCCGGAGGAGCAACACCATATATTTT. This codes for CASSLNPRRSNTIYF.